This T cell receptor beta chain came from a study of T cell responses to AZD1222 COVID-19 vaccine. Generated by immunoSEQ multiplex PCR, the TCRdb table keeps only in-frame clones and is missing some. The repertoire holds under 150,000 clones, with 80% to 95% as singletons. Pooled in the analysis were second doses at about 4 or about 12 weeks. Points from the study as a whole: Baseline antibody screening turned up just a handful of seropositive AZD1222 recipients. Spike-specific TCR depth and breadth grew after two AZD1222 doses. Mostly white British, mostly female donors; authors suggested clonal diversity may be underestimated.

Of note for this clone: Its antigen is not identified.

The CDR3 is 15 residues long. The germline V gene has CDR1 ENHRY and CDR2 SYGVKD. Losses at the gene ends were 3 bases for V and 4 bases for J; bases not matched to a gene: 5. Source: peripheral blood, taken 28 days after the second AZD1222 dose. The chain is built from TRBV10-3 and TRBJ2-3; 9 bases are a match to TRBD2. The source is an adult who received the AZD1222 COVID-19 vaccine. CDR3 sequence (DNA): TGTGCCATCAGTGAACCACTAGCGGGCTCAGATACGCAGTATTTT. It specifies CAISEPLAGSDTQYF.